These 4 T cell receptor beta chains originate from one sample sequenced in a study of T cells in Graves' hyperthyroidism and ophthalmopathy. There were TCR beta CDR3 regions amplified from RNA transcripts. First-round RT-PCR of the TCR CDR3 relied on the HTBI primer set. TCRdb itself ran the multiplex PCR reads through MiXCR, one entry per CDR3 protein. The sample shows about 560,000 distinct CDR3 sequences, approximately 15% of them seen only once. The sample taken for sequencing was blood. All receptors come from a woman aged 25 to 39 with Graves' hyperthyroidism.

The CDR3 loop is CASSFTGANVLTF. Written as DNA, the CDR3 is TGTGCCAGCAGTTTCACGGGGGCCAACGTCCTGACTTTC. This sequence joins TRBV28 and TRBJ2-6; no clear D. The V gene's germline CDR1 is MDHEN and CDR2 SYDVKM. V was shortened by 3 bases and J by 4 bases, with 4 bases between the two germline ends. This CDR3 has 13 residues.

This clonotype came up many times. CDR3 residues: CSARDPAGVPNTGELFF. DNA for the CDR3: TGCAGTGCTAGAGATCCAGCGGGAGTTCCGAACACCGGGGAGCTGTTTTTT. This chain uses TRBV20-1 with TRBJ2-2; 8 bases agree with TRBD2. Looked up from germline, CDR1 is DFQATT and CDR2 is SNEGSKA (reference sequence). The CDR3 has 17 residues. Unmatched junction bases numbered 6, after V lost 0 bases and J lost 0 bases.

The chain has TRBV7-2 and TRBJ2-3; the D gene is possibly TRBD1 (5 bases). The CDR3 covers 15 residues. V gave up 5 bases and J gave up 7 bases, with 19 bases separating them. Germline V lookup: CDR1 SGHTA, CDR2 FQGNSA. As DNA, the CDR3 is TGTGCCAGCAGCGCCCTGGTCGGACACACCTATACGCAGTATTTT. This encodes CASSALVGHTYTQYF.

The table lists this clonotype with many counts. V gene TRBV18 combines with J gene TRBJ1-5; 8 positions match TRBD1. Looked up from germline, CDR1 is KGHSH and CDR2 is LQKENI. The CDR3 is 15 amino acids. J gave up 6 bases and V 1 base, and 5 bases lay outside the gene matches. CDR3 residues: CASSPQGTGGQPQHF. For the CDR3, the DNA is TGTGCCAGCTCACCACAGGGGACAGGAGGTCAGCCCCAGCATTTT.